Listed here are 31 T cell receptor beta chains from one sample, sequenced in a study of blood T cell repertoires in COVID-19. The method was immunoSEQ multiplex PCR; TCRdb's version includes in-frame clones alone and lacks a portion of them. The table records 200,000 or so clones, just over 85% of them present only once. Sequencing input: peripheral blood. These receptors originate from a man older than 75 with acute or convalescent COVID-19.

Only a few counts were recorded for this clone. The CDR3 DNA is TGCGCCAGGAAGGAGGGAGGACAGGGTGACGACGAGCAGTACGTC. It specifies CARKEGGQGDDEQYV. This chain uses TRBV10-1 with TRBJ2-7; TRBD1 agrees at 8 bases. The CDR3 totals 15 residues. Germline CDR1 reads WNHNN; CDR2 reads SYGVQD (reference sequence). The ends lost 9 bases at V and 5 bases at J; junction bases unmatched: 15.

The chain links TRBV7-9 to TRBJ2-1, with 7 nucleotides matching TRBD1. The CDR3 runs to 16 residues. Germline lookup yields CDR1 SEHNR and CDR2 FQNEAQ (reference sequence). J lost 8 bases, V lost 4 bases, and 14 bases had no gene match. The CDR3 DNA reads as TGTGCCAGCAGCTCTCTCCAGGGACAGACATTTGATGAGCAGTTCTTC. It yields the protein CASSSLQGQTFDEQFF.

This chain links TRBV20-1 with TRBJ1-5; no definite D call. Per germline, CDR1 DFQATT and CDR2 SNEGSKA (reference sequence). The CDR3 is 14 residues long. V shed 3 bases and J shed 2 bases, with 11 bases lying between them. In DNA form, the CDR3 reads TGCAGTGCTAGTCGGTTCACTGGCAATCAGCCCCAGCATTTT. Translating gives CSASRFTGNQPQHF.

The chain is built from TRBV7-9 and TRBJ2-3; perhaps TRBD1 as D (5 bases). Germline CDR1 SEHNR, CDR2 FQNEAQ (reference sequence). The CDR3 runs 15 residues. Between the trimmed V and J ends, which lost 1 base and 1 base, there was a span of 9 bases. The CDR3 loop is CASSLGGWGTDTQYF. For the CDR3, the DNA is TGTGCCAGCAGCTTAGGGGGCTGGGGCACAGATACGCAGTATTTT.

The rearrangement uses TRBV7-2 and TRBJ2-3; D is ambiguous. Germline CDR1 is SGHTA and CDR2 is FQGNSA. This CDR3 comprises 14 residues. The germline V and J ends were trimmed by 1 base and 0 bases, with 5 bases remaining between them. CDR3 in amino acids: CASSLVGSTDTQYF. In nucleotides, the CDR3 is TGTGCCAGCAGCTTAGTCGGGAGCACAGATACGCAGTATTTT.

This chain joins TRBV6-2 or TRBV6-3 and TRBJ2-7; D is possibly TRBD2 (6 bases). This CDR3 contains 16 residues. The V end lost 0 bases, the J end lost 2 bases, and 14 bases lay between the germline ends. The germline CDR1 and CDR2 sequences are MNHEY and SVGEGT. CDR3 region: CASSYSGGTYPYEQYV. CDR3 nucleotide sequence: TGTGCCAGCAGTTACTCCGGCGGGACTTACCCCTACGAGCAGTACGTC.

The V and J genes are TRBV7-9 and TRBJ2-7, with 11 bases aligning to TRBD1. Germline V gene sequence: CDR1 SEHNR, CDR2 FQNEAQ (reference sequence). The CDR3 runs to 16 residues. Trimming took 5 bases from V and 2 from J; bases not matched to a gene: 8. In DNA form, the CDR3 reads TGTGCCAGCAGCAGAATGGGACAGGGGGTCACCTACGAGCAGTACGTC. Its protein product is CASSRMGQGVTYEQYV.

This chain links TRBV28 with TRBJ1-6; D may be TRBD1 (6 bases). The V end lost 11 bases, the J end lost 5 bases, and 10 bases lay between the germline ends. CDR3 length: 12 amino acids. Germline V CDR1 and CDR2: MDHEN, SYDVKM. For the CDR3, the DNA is TGTGCCGCCAGACAGGATAATTCACCCCTCCACTTT. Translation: CAARQDNSPLHF. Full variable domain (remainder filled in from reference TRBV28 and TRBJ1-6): DVKVTQSSRYLVKRTGEKVFLECVQDMDHENMFWYRQDPGLGLRLIYFSYDVKMKEKGDIPEGYSVSREKKERFSLILESASTNQTSMYLCAARQDNSPLHFGNGTRLTVT.

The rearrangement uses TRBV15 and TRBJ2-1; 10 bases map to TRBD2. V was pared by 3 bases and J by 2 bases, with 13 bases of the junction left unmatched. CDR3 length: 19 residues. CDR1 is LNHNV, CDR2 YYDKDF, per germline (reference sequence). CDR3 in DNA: TGTGCCACCAGCAGTGGGGTGCGTTCTCTAGCGGGGGCCTACAATGAGCAGTTCTTC. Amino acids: CATSSGVRSLAGAYNEQFF.

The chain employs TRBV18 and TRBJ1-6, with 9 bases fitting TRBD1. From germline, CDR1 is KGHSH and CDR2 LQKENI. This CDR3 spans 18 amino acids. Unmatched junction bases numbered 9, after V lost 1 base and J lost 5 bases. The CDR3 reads CASSPRPGQGGNNSPLHF. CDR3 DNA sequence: TGTGCCAGCTCACCACGCCCGGGACAGGGAGGGAATAATTCACCCCTCCACTTT.

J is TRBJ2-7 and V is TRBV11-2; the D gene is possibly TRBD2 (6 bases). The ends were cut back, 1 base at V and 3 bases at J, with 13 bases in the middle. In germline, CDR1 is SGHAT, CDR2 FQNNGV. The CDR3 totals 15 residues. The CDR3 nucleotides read TGTGCCAGCAGCTTAGTTCCGGGACTGAACTACGAGCAGTACGTC. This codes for CASSLVPGLNYEQYV.

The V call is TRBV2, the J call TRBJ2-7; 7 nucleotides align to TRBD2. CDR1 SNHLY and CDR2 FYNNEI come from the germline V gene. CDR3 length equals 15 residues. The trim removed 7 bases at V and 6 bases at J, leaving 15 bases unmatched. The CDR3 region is CASTRDRGLPGEQYF. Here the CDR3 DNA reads TGTGCCAGCACCCGTGACCGGGGACTACCTGGCGAGCAGTACTTC.

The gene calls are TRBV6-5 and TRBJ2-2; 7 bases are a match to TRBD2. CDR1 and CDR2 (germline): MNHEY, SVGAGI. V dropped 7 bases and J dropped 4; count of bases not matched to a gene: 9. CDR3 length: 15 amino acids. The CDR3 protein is CASTLGREGTGELFF. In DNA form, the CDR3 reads TGTGCCAGCACCCTCGGCAGGGAGGGCACCGGGGAGCTGTTTTTT.

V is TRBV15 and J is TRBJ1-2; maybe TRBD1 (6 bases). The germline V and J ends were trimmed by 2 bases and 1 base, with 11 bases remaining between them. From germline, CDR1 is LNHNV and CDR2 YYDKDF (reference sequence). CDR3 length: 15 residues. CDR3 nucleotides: TGTGCCACCAGCAGACTACAGGGCAATAACTATGGCTACACCTTC. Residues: CATSRLQGNNYGYTF.

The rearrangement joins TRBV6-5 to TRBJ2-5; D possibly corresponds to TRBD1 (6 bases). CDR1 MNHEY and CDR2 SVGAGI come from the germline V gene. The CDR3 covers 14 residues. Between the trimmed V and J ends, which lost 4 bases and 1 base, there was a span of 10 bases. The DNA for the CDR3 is TGTGCCAGCAGTTTTAAAGGGGGCCAAGAGACCCAGTACTTC. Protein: CASSFKGGQETQYF.

Written as DNA, the CDR3 is TGCGCCAGCAGCCGGGATGATAATTCACCCCTCCACTTT. Translated, it gives CASSRDDNSPLHF. The chain carries TRBV10-1 and TRBJ1-6, with D uncertain. The CDR3 spans 13 residues. The ends were cut back, 6 bases at V and 5 bases at J, with 8 bases in the middle. Germline V gene lookup returns CDR1 WNHNN and CDR2 SYGVQD (reference sequence).

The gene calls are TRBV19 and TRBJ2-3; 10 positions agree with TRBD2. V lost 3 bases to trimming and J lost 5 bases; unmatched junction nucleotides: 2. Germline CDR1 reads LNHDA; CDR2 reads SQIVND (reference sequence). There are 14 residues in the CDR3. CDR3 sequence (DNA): TGTGCCAGTAGTATTCTAGCGGGAGAAGATACGCAGTATTTT. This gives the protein CASSILAGEDTQYF. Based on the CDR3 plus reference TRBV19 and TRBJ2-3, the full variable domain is DGGITQSPKYLFRKEGQNVTLSCEQNLNHDAMYWYRQDPGQGLRLIYYSQIVNDFQKGDIAEGYSVSREKKESFPLTVTSAQKNPTAFYLCASSILAGEDTQYFGPGTRLTVL.

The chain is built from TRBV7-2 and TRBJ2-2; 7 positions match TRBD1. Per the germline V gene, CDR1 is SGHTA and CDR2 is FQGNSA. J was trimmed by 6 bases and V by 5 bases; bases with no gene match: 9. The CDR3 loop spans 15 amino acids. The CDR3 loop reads CASSGNRGRAGELFF. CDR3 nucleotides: TGTGCCAGCAGCGGTAACAGGGGCCGTGCCGGGGAGCTGTTTTTT.

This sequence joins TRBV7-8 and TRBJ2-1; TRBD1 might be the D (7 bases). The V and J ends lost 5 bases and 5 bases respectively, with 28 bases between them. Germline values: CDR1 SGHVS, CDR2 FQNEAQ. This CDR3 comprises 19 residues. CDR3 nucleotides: TGTGCCAGCAGCGCCTCGAGTGGTTCAGGTGCAGGGGGGAACAATGAGCAGTTCTTC. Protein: CASSASSGSGAGGNNEQFF.

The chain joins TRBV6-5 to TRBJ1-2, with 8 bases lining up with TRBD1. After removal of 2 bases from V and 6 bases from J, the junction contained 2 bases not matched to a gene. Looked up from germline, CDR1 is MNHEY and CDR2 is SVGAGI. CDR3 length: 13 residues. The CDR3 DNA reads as TGTGCCAGCAGTTACGACAGGGGTGATGGCTACACCTTC. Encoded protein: CASSYDRGDGYTF.

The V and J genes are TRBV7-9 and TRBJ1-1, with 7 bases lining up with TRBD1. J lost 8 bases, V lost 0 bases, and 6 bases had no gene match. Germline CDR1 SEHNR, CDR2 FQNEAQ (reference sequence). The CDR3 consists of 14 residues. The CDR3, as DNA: TGTGCCAGCAGCTTAGCCGACAGGGCGGGCGAAGCTTTCTTT. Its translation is CASSLADRAGEAFF.

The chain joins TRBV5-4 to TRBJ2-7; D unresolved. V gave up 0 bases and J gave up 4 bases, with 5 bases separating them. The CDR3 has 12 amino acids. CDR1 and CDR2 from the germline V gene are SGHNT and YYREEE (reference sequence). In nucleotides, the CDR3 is TGTGCCAGCAGCTTGGGCGAGTACGAGCAGTACTTC. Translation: CASSLGEYEQYF.

The CDR3: CASSQAFGTSGPNEQFF. The CDR3, as DNA: TGTGCCAGCAGCCAAGCTTTCGGGACTAGCGGACCCAATGAGCAGTTCTTC. The V call is TRBV3-1 (or the pseudogene TRBV3-2), the J call TRBJ2-1; TRBD2 aligns across 11 bases. The germline CDR1 and CDR2 sequences are LGHDT and YNNKEL (reference sequence). V lost 1 base to trimming and J lost 6 bases; unmatched junction nucleotides: 8. The CDR3 has 17 residues.

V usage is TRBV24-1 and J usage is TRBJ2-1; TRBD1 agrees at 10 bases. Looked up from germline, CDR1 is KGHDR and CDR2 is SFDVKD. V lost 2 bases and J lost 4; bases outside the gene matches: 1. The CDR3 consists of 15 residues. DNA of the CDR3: TGTGCCACCAGTGATTGGGGACAGGGGTACAATGAGCAGTTCTTC. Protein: CATSDWGQGYNEQFF.

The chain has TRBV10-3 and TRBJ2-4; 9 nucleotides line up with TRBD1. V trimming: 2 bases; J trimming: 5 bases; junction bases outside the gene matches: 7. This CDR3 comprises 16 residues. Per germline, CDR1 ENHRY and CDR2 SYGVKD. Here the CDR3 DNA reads TGTGCCATCAGTGAGACAAACAGGGGGCCCCAAAACATTCAGTACTTC. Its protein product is CAISETNRGPQNIQYF.

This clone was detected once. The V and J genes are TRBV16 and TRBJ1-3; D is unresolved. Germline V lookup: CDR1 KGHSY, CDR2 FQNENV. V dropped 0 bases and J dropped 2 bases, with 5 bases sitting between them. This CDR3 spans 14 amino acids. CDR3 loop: CASSQSGAGNTIYF. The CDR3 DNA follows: TGTGCCAGCAGCCAATCCGGGGCTGGAAACACCATATATTTT.

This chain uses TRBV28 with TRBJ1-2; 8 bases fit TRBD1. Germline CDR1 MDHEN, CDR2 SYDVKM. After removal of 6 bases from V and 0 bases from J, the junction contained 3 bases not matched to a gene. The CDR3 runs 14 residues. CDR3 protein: CASRTGGTNYGYTF. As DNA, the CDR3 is TGTGCCAGCAGAACAGGGGGGACTAACTATGGCTACACCTTC.

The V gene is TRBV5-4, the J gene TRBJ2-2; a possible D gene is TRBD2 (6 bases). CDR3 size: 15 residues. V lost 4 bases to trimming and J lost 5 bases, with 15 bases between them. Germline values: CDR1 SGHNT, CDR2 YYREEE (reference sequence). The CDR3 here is CASSVHTGGTGELFF. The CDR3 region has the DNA TGTGCCAGCAGCGTGCACACCGGAGGGACCGGGGAGCTGTTTTTT.

The CDR3 nucleotides read TGTGCCAGCAGTTTCCGAGGGAGCCAGCCCCAGCATTTT. Its protein is CASSFRGSQPQHF. The V call is TRBV12-3 or TRBV12-4, the J call TRBJ1-5, with D unclear. V gave up 3 bases and J gave up 7 bases, with 10 bases separating them. The CDR3 has 13 amino acids.

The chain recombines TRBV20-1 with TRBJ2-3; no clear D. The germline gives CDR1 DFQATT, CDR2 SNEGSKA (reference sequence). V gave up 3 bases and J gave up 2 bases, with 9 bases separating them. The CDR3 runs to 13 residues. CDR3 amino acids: CSASATNTDTQYF. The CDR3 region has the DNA TGCAGTGCTAGTGCAACAAACACAGATACGCAGTATTTT.

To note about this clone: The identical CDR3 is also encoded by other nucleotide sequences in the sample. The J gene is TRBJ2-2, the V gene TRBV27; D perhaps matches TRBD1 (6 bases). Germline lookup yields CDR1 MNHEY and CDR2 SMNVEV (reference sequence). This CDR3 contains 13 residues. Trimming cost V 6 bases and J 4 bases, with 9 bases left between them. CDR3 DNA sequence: TGTGCCAGCAGACAGGGTCCCACCGGGGAGCTGTTTTTT. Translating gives CASRQGPTGELFF.